Listed below are T cell receptor beta chains from one sample, sequenced in a study of shared clonotypes between healthy human individuals. TCRdb's table, derived via immunoSEQ multiplex PCR, lists solely in-frame clones and lacks some. The sample consists of around 2,100,000 clones, approximately 94% of them appearing once. The sequencing sample was made of naive CD8+ T cells sorted from blood. The receptors shown here come from a man between 18 and 29 years old in good health. The CDR3 runs from the conserved cysteine through the conserved F or W. The D gene is left open where the match is weak. Expanded clones are given a class, and other clones once, few, many or no size at all.

J gene,V gene,clone size,D gene,CDR3 DNA,CDR3 protein
TRBJ2-5,TRBV15,NA,NA,TGTGCCACCAGCGTTCCCGGGGCCCAAGAGACCCAGTACTTC,CATSVPGAQETQYF
TRBJ2-1,TRBV4-3,NA,TRBD2,TGCGCCAGCAGCCCCGTCGGGCGGGAGGGCCGATCGGCTGAGCAGTTCTTC,CASSPVGREGRSAEQFF
TRBJ1-2,TRBV5-6,NA,TRBD1,TGTGCCAGCACCCTGGACAGGGGGTATCCCGGCTACACCTTC,CASTLDRGYPGYTF
TRBJ1-3,TRBV7-9,NA,NA,TGTGCCAGCAGCTGGGACTGGAGGGGAACAAGGGGAAACACCATATATTTT,CASSWDWRGTRGNTIYF
TRBJ1-5,TRBV28,NA,NA,TGTGCCAGCAGTTCGACCGCGAGTCAGCCCCAGCATTTT,CASSSTASQPQHF
TRBJ1-5,TRBV27,NA,TRBD1,TGTGCCAGCGGGGACAGGGGGGGCAATCAGCCCCAGCATTTT,CASGDRGGNQPQHF
TRBJ1-5,TRBV6-5,NA,NA,TGTGCCAGCCAGGATGGGGGGAATCAGCCCCAGCATTTT,CASQDGGNQPQHF
TRBJ2-3,TRBV9,NA,TRBD2,TGTGCCAGCAGCTCGGGACTAGCAGGCACAGATACGCAGTATTTT,CASSSGLAGTDTQYF
TRBJ2-3,TRBV7-9,NA,NA,TGTGCCAGCAGCTGGGTCGGGAGTAGCACAGATACGCAGTATTTT,CASSWVGSSTDTQYF
TRBJ2-5,TRBV10-3,NA,NA,TGTGCCATCAGGGACGAGTCGCAAGAGACCCAGTACTTC,CAIRDESQETQYF
TRBJ2-4,TRBV5-5,NA,NA,TGTGCCAGCAGCTGGCCGCCAGGGACGGACATTCAGTACTTC,CASSWPPGTDIQYF
TRBJ2-7,TRBV28,NA,NA,TGTGCCAGCAGTAACACCTACTCCTACGAGCAGTACTTC,CASSNTYSYEQYF
TRBJ2-3,TRBV27,NA,NA,TGTGCCAGCTCTCCCCTCGGGGTACAGTCCACAGATACGCAGTATTTT,CASSPLGVQSTDTQYF
TRBJ2-1,TRBV4-1,NA,NA,TGCGCCAGCAGCCCTAACCCCAATGAGCAGTTCTTC,CASSPNPNEQFF
TRBJ2-1,TRBV12-2,once,NA,TGTGCAAGTCGCTTAGCCCAGGGGGCCGAGCTTTGGGCCTACAATGAGCAGTTCTTC,CASRLAQGAELWAYNEQFF
TRBJ2-7,TRBV9,once,NA,TGTGCCAGCAGCGTCTCTGGACTTGGGGCCTACGAGCAGTACTTC,CASSVSGLGAYEQYF
TRBJ2-7,TRBV27,NA,NA,TGTGCCAGCAGTTTATCTAGATTCTACGAGCAGTACTTC,CASSLSRFYEQYF
TRBJ2-7,TRBV6-4,NA,NA,TGTGCCAGCAGTGACCCTTTGGAGCAGTACTTC,CASSDPLEQYF
TRBJ1-3,TRBV11-2,NA,NA,TGTGCCATACCTCAGGAACACAGCTCTGGAAACACCATATATTTT,CAIPQEHSSGNTIYF
TRBJ1-1,TRBV10-3,NA,TRBD1,TGTGCCATCAGCCCGGGACAGGGGACCAACACTGAAGCTTTCTTT,CAISPGQGTNTEAFF
TRBJ2-7,TRBV7-9,once,NA,TGTGCCAGCAGCCCAGGGTCCTACGAGCAGTACTTC,CASSPGSYEQYF
TRBJ1-4,TRBV28,NA,NA,TGTGCCAGCAGTTTATTTACCGGGCTCGCTAATGAAAAACTGTTTTTT,CASSLFTGLANEKLFF
TRBJ2-7,TRBV28,NA,NA,TGTGCCAGCAGCTTCAACAGCTACGAGCAGTACTTC,CASSFNSYEQYF
TRBJ1-2,TRBV13,NA,TRBD1,TGTGCCAGCAGCGACAGGGATGGCTACACCTTC,CASSDRDGYTF
TRBJ2-7,TRBV28,once,TRBD1,TGTGCCAGCAGTTTAACGGGACAGGGGCCCGAGCAGTACTTC,CASSLTGQGPEQYF
TRBJ2-7,TRBV19,NA,NA,TGTGCCAGTAGTCCCTTTGGGAGCGGAGACTACGAGCAGTACTTC,CASSPFGSGDYEQYF
TRBJ2-2,TRBV28,NA,TRBD2,TGTGCCAGCACGGGGGGCACCGGGGAGCTGTTTTTT,CASTGGTGELFF
TRBJ2-1,TRBV6-4,NA,NA,TGTGCCAGCAGTGACTCCACAGTGGGCCCCCCCGCTATTAAAACGTATGAGCAGTTCTTC,CASSDSTVGPPAIKTYEQFF
TRBJ2-5,TRBV10-2,NA,TRBD2,TGCGCCAGCAGTTTGATAGCGGGAGTTGGGGAGACCCAGTACTTC,CASSLIAGVGETQYF
TRBJ2-1,TRBV6-5,NA,NA,TGTGCCAGCAGTTGGAACAGGAGGATTTCCTACAATGAGCAGTTCTTC,CASSWNRRISYNEQFF
TRBJ2-3,TRBV5-1,NA,TRBD1,TGCGCCAGCAGCACGGACAGGGGGCATCGGGATACGCAGTATTTT,CASSTDRGHRDTQYF
TRBJ2-3,TRBV4-3,NA,NA,TGCGCCAGCAGCCAAGATGTGGCGGGCACAGATACGCAGTATTTT,CASSQDVAGTDTQYF